This TCR beta chain was identified during a study of graft-versus-host responses after intestinal transplantation. Study-level results: Analysis identified GvH clones in recipient marrow, with some appearing first in ileum or blood.

The V segment lost 2 bases and the J segment 4 bases; nucleotides outside the gene matches: 5. The germline V gene encodes CDR1 SGHNT and CDR2 YYREEE (reference sequence). CDR3 size: 14 residues. This clone was picked up one time. The antigen remains unidentified. TCRdb's copy holds only in-frame clones and misses some; the assay was immunoSEQ multiplex PCR. Here the sample spans about 83,000 clones, 85% to 90% being singletons. The source is a human donor who received an intestinal transplant. Material: unstimulated CD4+ T cells sorted from spleen or lymph node cells, obtained before intestinal transplant. The chain links TRBV5-4 to TRBJ2-5, with 7 bases aligning to TRBD2. CDR3 bases: TGTGCCAGCAGCTTCTCCGGGGGGACAGAGACCCAGTACTTC. Protein sequence: CASSFSGGTETQYF.